In its sample, the clone carrying this T cell receptor beta chain was seen a few times. The sample originates from a study of CD8 T cells in ankylosing spondylitis. The V gene's germline CDR1 is SEHNR and CDR2 FQNEAQ (reference sequence). Trimming shortened V by 3 bases and J by 5 bases, and 13 bases separated the two germline ends. The CDR3 extends over 14 amino acids. Libraries for TCR beta were made by quantitative 5'-RACE with molecular barcodes. One entry per CDR3 protein, called by TCRdb with MiXCR from the 5' RACE reads. The data hold more than 150,000 distinct CDR3 sequences, with 9.5% to 15% observed a single time.

The chain employs TRBV7-9 and TRBJ2-5, with TRBD1 as a possible D gene (5 bases). Sequences were obtained from blood, either unsorted or a sorted T cell fraction (not recorded which). The clonotype comes from a male donor with ankylosing spondylitis or in good health (not recorded which). This chain's CDR3 is CASSFTGAMETQYF. The CDR3 bases are TGTGCCAGCAGCTTCACAGGTGCGATGGAGACCCAGTACTTC.